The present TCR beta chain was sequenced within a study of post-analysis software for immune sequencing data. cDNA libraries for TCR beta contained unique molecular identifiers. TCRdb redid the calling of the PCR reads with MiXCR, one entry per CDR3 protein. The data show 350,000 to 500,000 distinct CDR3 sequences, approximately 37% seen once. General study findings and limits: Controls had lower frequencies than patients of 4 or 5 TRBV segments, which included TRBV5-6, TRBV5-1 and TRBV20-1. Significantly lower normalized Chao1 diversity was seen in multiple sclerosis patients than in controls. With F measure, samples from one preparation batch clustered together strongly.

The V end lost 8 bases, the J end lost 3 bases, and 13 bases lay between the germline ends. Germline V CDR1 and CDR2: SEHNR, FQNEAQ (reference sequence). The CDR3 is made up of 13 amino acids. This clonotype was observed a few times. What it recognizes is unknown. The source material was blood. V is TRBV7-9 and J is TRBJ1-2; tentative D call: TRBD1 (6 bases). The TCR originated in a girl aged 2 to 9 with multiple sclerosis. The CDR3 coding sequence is TGTGCCAGCGGCCGGACAGACCACTATGGCTACACCTTC. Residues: CASGRTDHYGYTF.